The clone carrying this TCR beta chain was observed at least ten times. This record comes from a study of T-cell reconstitution after alpha-beta-depleted transplantation in children. The CDR3 runs to 13 residues. Trimming took off 3 bases at V and 1 base at J, with 10 bases between the two ends. CDR1 is SQVTM, CDR2 ANQGSEA, per germline. A TCRbeta library incorporating unique molecular identifiers was prepared. TCRdb redid the calling of the PCR reads with MiXCR, one entry per CDR3 protein. In the table there are about 460,000 distinct CDR3 sequences, about 10% of which are singletons. Specimen: PBMCs, collected before TCRalphabeta/CD19-depleted stem cell transplant. The chain joins TRBV29-1 to TRBJ2-7, with unresolved D. The source of this sequence is a child aged 2 to 15 with inherited bone marrow failure, due to receive a stem cell transplant. The CDR3 reads CSVEADASYEQYF. The CDR3 region has the DNA TGCAGCGTTGAGGCGGACGCGTCCTACGAGCAGTACTTC.